The 13 T cell receptor beta chains given below trace back to one sample, sequenced in a study of immune characterization of retroperitoneal liposarcoma. TCRdb re-called the PCR reads with MiXCR, one entry per CDR3 protein. The repertoire has about 10,000 distinct CDR3 sequences, 20% to 30% of them found once; the top ten carry approximately 19%. The sample consisted of blood. The receptors stem from a male donor with retroperitoneal liposarcoma.

This chain joins TRBV4-2 and TRBJ1-6; 7 bases are shared with TRBD1. From germline, CDR1 is LGHNA and CDR2 YNFKEQ. The V segment lost 4 bases and the J segment 8 bases; nucleotides outside the gene matches: 2. The length of the CDR3 is 13 residues. CDR3 loop: CASSPDRDSPLHF. The CDR3 nucleotides read TGTGCCAGCAGCCCCGACAGGGATTCACCCCTCCACTTT.

This clonotype is classed as medium-sized. The rearrangement links TRBV11-3 to TRBJ2-3, with a possible D match to TRBD2 (6 bases). Germline V gene data show CDR1 as SGHNT and CDR2 as YENEEA. Trimming shortened V by 5 bases and J by 7 bases, and 19 bases separated the two germline ends. The CDR3 has 15 amino acids. CDR3 nucleotides: TGTGCCAGCAGCAACCCGGGCCTGGAGGGCAATACGCAGTATTTT. This codes for CASSNPGLEGNTQYF.

As regards this clonotype: A much larger clonotype is one base distant, so this may be a read error. V gene TRBV27 combines with J gene TRBJ2-2; D call uncertain. The CDR3 has 15 residues. Germline loops: CDR1 MNHEY, CDR2 SMNVEV (reference sequence). V was clipped by 6 bases and J by 1 base, with 12 bases between them. CDR3 amino acids: CASRLVAVNTGELFF. The CDR3 coding sequence is TGTGCCAGCAGGCTAGTTGCCGTGAACACCGGGGAGCTGTTTTTT.

This clonotype was counted a few times. The rearrangement links TRBV6-1 to TRBJ2-1; TRBD1 aligns across 7 bases. CDR3 size: 15 residues. V lost 6 bases to trimming and J lost 10 bases; unmatched junction nucleotides: 15. Germline V gene data show CDR1 as MNHNS and CDR2 as SASEGT. DNA for the CDR3: TGTGCCAGCAGGGAAACAGGGGCCCTCTCCTACGAGCAGTTCTTC. Protein: CASRETGALSYEQFF.

The chain carries TRBV3-1 and TRBJ2-7, with unresolved D. The DNA end is a closer match to TRBJ2-5, so the J assignment may be wrong. The germline CDR1 and CDR2 sequences are LGHDT and YNNKEL (reference sequence). The CDR3 length is 16 residues. The CDR3 sequence: CASSQDGVGSGETQYF. CDR3 sequence (DNA): TGTGCCAGCAGCCAAGATGGCGTAGGGTCGGGAGAGACCCAGTACTTC.

This chain uses TRBV6-5 with TRBJ2-3; no clear D. There are 13 residues in the CDR3. The germline gives CDR1 MNHEY, CDR2 SVGAGI. Deletions cut 2 bases from V and 3 bases from J, with 6 bases between. CDR3 amino acids: CASSYRQTDTQYF. CDR3 DNA sequence: TGTGCCAGCAGTTACAGGCAAACAGATACGCAGTATTTT.

Judged by abundance, this clonotype is medium-sized. CDR3 amino acids: CASSLAGVSTDTQYF. The CDR3 coding sequence is TGCGCCAGCAGCTTGGCAGGGGTTAGCACAGATACGCAGTATTTT. The gene calls are TRBV5-1 and TRBJ2-3; TRBD1 might be the D (6 bases). Germline-derived CDR1 and CDR2 are SGHRS and YFSETQ. V lost 0 bases, J lost 0 bases, and 8 bases lay in between. CDR3 length equals 15 residues. The complete variable domain, with remaining parts taken from reference TRBV5-1 and TRBJ2-3, reads KAGVTQTPRYLIKTRGQQVTLSCSPISGHRSVSWYQQTPGQGLQFLFEYFSETQRNKGNFPGRFSGRQFSNSRSEMNVSTLELGDSALYLCASSLAGVSTDTQYFGPGTRLTVL.

The V gene is TRBV6-1, the J gene TRBJ2-4; D may be TRBD2 (6 bases). Germline-derived CDR1 and CDR2 are MNHNS and SASEGT. V was cut by 3 bases and J by 15 bases, with 15 bases left in between. CDR3 length equals 12 residues. The CDR3 reads CASSEEEGERYF. The CDR3 coding sequence is TGTGCCAGCAGTGAGGAGGAGGGCGAGAGGTACTTC.

In its sample, this clonotype is medium-sized. This chain joins TRBV12-3 or TRBV12-4 and TRBJ1-3; TRBD1 is a possible D gene (5 bases). V was cut by 7 bases and J by 8 bases, with 15 bases left in between. This CDR3 has 13 amino acids. CDR3 nucleotide sequence: TGTGCCAGCACCGGGACCCTTCGAGACACCATATATTTT. Translation gives CASTGTLRDTIYF.

This clonotype occurred a few times. The chain couples TRBV7-2 to TRBJ2-1, with D perhaps being TRBD1 or TRBD2 (6 bases each). The DNA end is more similar to TRBJ2-5, so the J call may be wrong. CDR1 is SGHTA and CDR2 is FQGNSA in the germline V gene. The CDR3 totals 15 residues. This chain's CDR3 is CASSPPGAGWETQYF. In nucleotides, the CDR3 is TGTGCCAGCAGCCCACCGGGGGCGGGATGGGAGACCCAGTACTTC.

This clonotype showed up many times. The chain is built from TRBV4-1 and TRBJ2-3; 7 bases are shared with TRBD2. Losses at the gene ends were 0 bases for V and 2 bases for J; bases not matched to a gene: 2. The length of the CDR3 is 15 residues. The germline V gene has CDR1 MGHRA and CDR2 YSYEKL. CDR3 nucleotides: TGCGCCAGCAGCCAAGATAGCGGGTTCACAGATACGCAGTATTTT. Protein: CASSQDSGFTDTQYF.

In DNA, the CDR3 is TGTGCCAGCAGTTATTGGACAGGGGGCAATGAGCAGTACTTC. Translation gives CASSYWTGGNEQYF. The chain links TRBV28 to TRBJ2-5, with 11 bases that match TRBD1. From germline, CDR1 is MDHEN and CDR2 SYDVKM. CDR3 length: 14 residues. V shed 4 bases, J shed 11 bases, and the junction held 9 bases outside the gene matches.

V and J are TRBV6-1 and TRBJ2-5; 8 bases match TRBD2. Per germline, CDR1 MNHNS and CDR2 SASEGT. The CDR3 length is 14 residues. V dropped 6 bases and J dropped 2; count of bases not matched to a gene: 5. Here the CDR3 reads CASSLLAAQETQYF. In DNA form, the CDR3 reads TGTGCCAGCAGCCTACTAGCGGCACAAGAGACCCAGTACTTC.